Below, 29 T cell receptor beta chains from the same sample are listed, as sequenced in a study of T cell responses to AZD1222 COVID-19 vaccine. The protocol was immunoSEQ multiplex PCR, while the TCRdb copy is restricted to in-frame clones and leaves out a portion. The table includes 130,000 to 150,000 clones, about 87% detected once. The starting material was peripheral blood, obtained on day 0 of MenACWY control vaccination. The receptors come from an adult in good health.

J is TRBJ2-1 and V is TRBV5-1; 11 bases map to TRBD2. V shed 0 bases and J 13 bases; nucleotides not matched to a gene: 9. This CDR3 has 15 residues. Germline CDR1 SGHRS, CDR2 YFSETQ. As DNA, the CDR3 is TGCGCCAGCAGCTTGGCCGAGGCTAGCGGGGGGAACCAGTTCTTC. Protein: CASSLAEASGGNQFF.

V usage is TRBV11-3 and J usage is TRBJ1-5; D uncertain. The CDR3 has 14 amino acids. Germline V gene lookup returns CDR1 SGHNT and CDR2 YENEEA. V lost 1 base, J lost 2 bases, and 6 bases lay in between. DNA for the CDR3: TGTGCCAGCAGCTTAGCTGGGCGCAATCAGCCCCAGCATTTT. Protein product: CASSLAGRNQPQHF.

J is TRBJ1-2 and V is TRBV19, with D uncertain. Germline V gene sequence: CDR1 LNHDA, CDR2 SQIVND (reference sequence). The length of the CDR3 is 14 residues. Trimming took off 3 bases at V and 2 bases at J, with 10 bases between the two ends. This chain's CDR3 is CASSISVLNYGYTF. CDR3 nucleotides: TGTGCCAGTAGTATCAGTGTCCTCAACTATGGCTACACCTTC.

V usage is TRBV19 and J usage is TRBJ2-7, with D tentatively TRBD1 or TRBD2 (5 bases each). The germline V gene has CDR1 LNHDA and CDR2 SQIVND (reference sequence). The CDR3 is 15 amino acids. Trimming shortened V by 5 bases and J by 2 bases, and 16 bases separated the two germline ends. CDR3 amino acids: CASSPTGRTTYEQYF. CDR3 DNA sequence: TGTGCCAGTAGTCCCACGGGACGAACTACCTACGAGCAGTACTTC. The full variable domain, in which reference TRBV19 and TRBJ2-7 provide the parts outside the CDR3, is DGGITQSPKYLFRKEGQNVTLSCEQNLNHDAMYWYRQDPGQGLRLIYYSQIVNDFQKGDIAEGYSVSREKKESFPLTVTSAQKNPTAFYLCASSPTGRTTYEQYFGPGTRLTVT.

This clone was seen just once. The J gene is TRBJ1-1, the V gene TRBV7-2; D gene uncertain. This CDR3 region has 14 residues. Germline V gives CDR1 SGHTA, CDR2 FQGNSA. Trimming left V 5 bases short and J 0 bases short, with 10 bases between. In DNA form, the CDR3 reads TGTGCCAGCAGCCCACAGAATATGAACACTGAAGCTTTCTTT. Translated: CASSPQNMNTEAFF.

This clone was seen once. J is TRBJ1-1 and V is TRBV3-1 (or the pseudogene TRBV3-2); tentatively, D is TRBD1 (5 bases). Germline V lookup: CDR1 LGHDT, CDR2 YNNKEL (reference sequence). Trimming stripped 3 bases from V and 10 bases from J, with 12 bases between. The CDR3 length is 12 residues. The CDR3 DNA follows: TGTGCCAGCAGCCACAGCGACGGGGGAGCTTTCTTT. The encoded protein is CASSHSDGGAFF.

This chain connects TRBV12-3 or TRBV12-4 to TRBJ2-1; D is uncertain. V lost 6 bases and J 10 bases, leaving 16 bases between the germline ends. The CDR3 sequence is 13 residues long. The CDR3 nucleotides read TGTGCCAGCAGCACTACTAAGAAGGGCGAGCAGTTCTTC. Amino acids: CASSTTKKGEQFF.

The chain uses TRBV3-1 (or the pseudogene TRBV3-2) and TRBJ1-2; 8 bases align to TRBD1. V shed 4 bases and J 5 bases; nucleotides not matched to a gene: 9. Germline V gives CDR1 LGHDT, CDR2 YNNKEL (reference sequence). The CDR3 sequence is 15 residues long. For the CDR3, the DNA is TGTGCCAGCAGCCCTGAGGGGACAGGTGAATATGGCTACACCTTC. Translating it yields CASSPEGTGEYGYTF.

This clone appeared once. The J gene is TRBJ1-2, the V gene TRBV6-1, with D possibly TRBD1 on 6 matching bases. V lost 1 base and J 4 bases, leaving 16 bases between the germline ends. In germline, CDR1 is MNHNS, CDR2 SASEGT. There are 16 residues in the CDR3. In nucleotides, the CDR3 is TGTGCCAGCAGTGAAGGTTGGTCAACAGGGTCCTATGGCTACACCTTC. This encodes CASSEGWSTGSYGYTF.

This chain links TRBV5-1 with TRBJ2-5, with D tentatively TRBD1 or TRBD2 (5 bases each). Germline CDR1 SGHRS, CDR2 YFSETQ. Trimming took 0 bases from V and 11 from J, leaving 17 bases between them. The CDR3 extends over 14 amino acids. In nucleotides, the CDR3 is TGCGCCAGCAGCTTGGCCGTAGGAGTGGGGGAGCAGTACTTC. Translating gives CASSLAVGVGEQYF.

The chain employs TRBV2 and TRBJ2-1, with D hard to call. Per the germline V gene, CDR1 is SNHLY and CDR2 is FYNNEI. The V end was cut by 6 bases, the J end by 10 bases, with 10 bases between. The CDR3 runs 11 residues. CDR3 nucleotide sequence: TGTGCCAGCAGCTTATACACAGAGCAGTTCTTC. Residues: CASSLYTEQFF.

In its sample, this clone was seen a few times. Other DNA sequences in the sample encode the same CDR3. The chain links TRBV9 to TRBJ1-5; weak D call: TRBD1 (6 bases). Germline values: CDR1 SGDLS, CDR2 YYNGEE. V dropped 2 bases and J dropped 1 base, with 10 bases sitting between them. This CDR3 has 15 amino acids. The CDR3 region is CASSVEGVSNQPQHF. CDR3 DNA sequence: TGTGCCAGCAGCGTGGAGGGGGTAAGCAATCAGCCCCAGCATTTT.

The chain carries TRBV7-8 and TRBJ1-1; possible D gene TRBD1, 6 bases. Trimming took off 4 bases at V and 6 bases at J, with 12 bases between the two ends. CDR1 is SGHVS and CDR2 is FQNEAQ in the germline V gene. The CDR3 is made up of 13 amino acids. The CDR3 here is CASSYRVGPEAFF. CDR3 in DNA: TGTGCCAGCAGCTACAGGGTCGGGCCTGAAGCTTTCTTT. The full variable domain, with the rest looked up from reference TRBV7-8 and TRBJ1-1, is GAGVSQSPRYKVAKRGQDVALRCDPISGHVSLFWYQQALGQGPEFLTYFQNEAQLDKSGLPSDRFFAERPEGSVSTLKIQRTQQEDSAVYLCASSYRVGPEAFFGQGTRLTVV.

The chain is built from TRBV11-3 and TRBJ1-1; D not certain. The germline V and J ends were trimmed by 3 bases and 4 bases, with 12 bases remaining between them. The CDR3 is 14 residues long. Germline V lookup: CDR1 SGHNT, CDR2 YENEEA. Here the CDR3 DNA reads TGTGCCAGCAGCTTTCAGTATGGGTCCACTGAAGCTTTCTTT. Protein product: CASSFQYGSTEAFF.

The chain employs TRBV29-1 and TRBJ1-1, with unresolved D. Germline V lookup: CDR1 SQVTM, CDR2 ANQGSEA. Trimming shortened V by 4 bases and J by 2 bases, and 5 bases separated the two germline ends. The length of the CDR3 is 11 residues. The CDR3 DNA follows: TGCAGCGTTGCCCTAAACACTGAAGCTTTCTTT. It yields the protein CSVALNTEAFF.

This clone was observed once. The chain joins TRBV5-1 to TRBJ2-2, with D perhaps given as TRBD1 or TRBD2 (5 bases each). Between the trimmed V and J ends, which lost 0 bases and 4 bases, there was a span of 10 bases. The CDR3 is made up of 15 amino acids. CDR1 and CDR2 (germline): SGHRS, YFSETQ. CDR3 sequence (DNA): TGCGCCAGCAGCTTGGAACCAGGGAGCACCGGGGAGCTGTTTTTT. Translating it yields CASSLEPGSTGELFF.

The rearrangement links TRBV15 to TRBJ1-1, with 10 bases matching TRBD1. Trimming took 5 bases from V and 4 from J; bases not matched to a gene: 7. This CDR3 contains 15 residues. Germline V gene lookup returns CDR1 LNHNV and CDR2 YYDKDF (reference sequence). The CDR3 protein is CATSADRGRSTEAFF. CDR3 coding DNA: TGTGCCACCAGCGCCGACAGGGGGCGAAGCACTGAAGCTTTCTTT.

Here the CDR3 DNA reads TGTGCCAGCAGCCAAGGACTTACAAACACTGAAGCTTTCTTT. This codes for CASSQGLTNTEAFF. This chain connects TRBV14 to TRBJ1-1; D remains ambiguous. Germline V CDR1 and CDR2: SGHDN, FVKESK. Trimming took 1 base from V and 2 from J, leaving 8 bases between them. The length of the CDR3 is 14 residues.

Here the CDR3 reads CASSSFAGGGNQPQHF. CDR3 nucleotides: TGTGCCAGCAGTTCGTTTGCGGGCGGGGGCAATCAGCCCCAGCATTTT. The chain links TRBV6-5 to TRBJ1-5; D is unclear. There are 16 residues in the CDR3. V gave up 4 bases and J gave up 2 bases, with 15 bases separating them. Looked up from germline, CDR1 is MNHEY and CDR2 is SVGAGI.

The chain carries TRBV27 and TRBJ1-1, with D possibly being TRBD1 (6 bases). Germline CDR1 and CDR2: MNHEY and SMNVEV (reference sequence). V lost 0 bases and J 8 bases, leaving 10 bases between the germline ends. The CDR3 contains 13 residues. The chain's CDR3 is CASSLSRQAEAFF. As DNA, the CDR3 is TGTGCCAGCAGTTTATCCCGACAGGCCGAAGCTTTCTTT.

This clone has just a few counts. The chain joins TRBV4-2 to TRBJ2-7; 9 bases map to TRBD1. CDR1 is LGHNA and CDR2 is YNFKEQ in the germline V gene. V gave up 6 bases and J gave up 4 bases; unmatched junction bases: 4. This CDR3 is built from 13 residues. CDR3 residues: CASRGQGQYEQYF. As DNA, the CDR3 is TGTGCCAGCAGGGGACAGGGCCAATACGAGCAGTACTTC.

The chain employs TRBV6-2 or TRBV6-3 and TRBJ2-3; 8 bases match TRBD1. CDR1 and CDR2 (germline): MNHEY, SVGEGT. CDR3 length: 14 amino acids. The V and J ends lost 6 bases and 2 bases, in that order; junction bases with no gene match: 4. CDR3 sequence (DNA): TGTGCCAGCAGCGGACAGGGAGTCACAGATACGCAGTATTTT. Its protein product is CASSGQGVTDTQYF.

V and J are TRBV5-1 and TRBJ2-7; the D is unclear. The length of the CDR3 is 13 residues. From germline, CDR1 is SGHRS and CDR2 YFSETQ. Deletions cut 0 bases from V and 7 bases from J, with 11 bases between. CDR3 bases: TGCGCCAGCAGCTTGGGATTAAGGGCGGAGCAGTACTTC. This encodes CASSLGLRAEQYF.

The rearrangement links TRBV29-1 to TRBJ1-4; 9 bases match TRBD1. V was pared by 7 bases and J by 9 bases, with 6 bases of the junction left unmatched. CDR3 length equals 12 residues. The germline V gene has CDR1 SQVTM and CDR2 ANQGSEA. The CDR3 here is CSAGTGFQKLFF. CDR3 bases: TGCAGCGCCGGGACAGGGTTCCAAAAACTGTTTTTT.

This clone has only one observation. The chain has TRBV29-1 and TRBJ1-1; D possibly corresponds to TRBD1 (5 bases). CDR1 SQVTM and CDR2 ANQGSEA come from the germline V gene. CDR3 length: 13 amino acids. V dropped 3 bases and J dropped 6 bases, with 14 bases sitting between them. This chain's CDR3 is CSVEGPKTAEAFF. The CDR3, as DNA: TGCAGCGTTGAGGGACCCAAGACCGCTGAAGCTTTCTTT.

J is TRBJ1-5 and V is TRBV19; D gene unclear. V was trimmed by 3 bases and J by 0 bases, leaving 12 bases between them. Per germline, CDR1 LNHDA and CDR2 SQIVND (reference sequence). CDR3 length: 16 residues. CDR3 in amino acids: CASSIVGDISNQPQHF. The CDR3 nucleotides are TGTGCCAGTAGTATCGTTGGCGACATTAGCAATCAGCCCCAGCATTTT.

CDR3: CASSFYRRNTEAFF. The CDR3 DNA reads as TGTGCCAGCAGTTTCTACCGGCGAAACACTGAAGCTTTCTTT. This chain connects TRBV28 to TRBJ1-1; D is unresolved. Germline V lookup: CDR1 MDHEN, CDR2 SYDVKM. Trimming removed 3 bases at V and 2 bases at J, with 10 bases between. The CDR3 extends over 14 amino acids.

DNA of the CDR3: TGTGCCAGCAAGGCCTTGGGGACCCAGCATTTT. Its protein is CASKALGTQHF. This rearrangement joins TRBV6-5 to TRBJ1-5; D is unclear. V was trimmed by 7 bases and J by 11 bases, leaving 12 bases between them. This CDR3 is built from 11 residues. CDR1 and CDR2 (germline): MNHEY, SVGAGI.

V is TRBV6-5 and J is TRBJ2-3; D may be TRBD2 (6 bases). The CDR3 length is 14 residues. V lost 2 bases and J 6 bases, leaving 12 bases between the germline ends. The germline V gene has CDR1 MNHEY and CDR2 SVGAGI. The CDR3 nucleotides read TGTGCCAGCAGTTACCAGTCTAGCGTGGATACGCAGTATTTT. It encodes CASSYQSSVDTQYF.